By share, the clone carrying this T cell receptor beta chain ranks as large (0.1 to 1%). The antigen is not known. Live CD3+CD8+TCRalphabeta+ cells were sorted into four subsets by PD-1 and/or TIGIT. This sample stems from a study of circulating CD8 cells and anti-PD-1 response in melanoma. About the study: Every 2 weeks, patients got 3 mg/kg nivolumab intravenously. Anti-PD-1 was first-line therapy for about 55% of the 13 patients.

TCR libraries were prepared from about 16 ng of total RNA with the QIAseq Immune Repertoire TCR panel. MiXCR was run by TCRdb on the reads, yielding one entry per CDR3 protein. The table lists approximately 790 distinct CDR3 sequences, 9.5% to 15% of them singletons. This CDR3 is built from 13 residues. The germline V gene encodes CDR1 SSHAT and CDR2 FNYEAQ (reference sequence). The ends were cut back, 5 bases at V and 3 bases at J, with 11 bases in the middle. Points from the study as a whole: At M1, fewer than 8% of TRB clonotypes appeared in multiple subsets. Diversity ranked highest in DNEG and lowest in TIGIT subsets.

The chain employs TRBV7-7 and TRBJ2-7, with D perhaps matching TRBD1 (6 bases). This receptor was obtained from a human donor with melanoma. The material sequenced was CD8+ T cells from PBMCs, taken at baseline or after one month of anti-PD-1 therapy (not recorded which). The CDR3 sequence is CASSETQGYEQYF. The CDR3 coding sequence is TGTGCCAGCAGCGAAACACAGGGCTACGAGCAGTACTTC.